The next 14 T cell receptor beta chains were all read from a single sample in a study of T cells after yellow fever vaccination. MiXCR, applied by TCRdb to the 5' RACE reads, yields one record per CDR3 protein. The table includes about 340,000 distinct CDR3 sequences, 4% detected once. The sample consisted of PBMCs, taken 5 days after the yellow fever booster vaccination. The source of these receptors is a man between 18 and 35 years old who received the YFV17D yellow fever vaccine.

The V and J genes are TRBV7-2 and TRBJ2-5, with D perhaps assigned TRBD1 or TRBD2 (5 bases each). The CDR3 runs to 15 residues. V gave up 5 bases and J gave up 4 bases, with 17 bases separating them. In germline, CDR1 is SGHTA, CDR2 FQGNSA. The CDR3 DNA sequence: TGTGCCAGCAGCGCCGGGGCCGGTTACCGAGAGACCCAGTACTTC. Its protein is CASSAGAGYRETQYF.

The CDR3 reads CASSMGANQPQHF. The DNA of the CDR3 is TGTGCCAGTAGTATGGGGGCCAATCAGCCCCAGCATTTT. This chain joins TRBV19 and TRBJ1-5, with D possibly being TRBD1 (6 bases). Trimming took off 3 bases at V and 3 bases at J, with 6 bases between the two ends. CDR3 length: 13 amino acids. Per the germline V gene, CDR1 is LNHDA and CDR2 is SQIVND (reference sequence).

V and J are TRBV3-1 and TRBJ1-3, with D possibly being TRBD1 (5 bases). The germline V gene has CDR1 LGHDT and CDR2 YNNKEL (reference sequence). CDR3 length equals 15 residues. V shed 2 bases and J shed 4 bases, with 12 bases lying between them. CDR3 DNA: TGTGCCAGCAGCCAACGCGGGACTACAGGAAACACCATATATTTT. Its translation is CASSQRGTTGNTIYF.

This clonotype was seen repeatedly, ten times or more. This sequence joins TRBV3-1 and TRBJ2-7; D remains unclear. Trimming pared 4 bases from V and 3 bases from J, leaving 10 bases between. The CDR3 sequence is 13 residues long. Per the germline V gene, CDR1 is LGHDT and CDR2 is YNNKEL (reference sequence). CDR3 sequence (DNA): TGTGCCAGCAGCCGACGGAACGACTACGAGCAGTACTTC. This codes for CASSRRNDYEQYF.

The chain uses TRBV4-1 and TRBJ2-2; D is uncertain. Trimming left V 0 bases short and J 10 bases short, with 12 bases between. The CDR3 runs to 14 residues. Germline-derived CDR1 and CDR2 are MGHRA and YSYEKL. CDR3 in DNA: TGCGCCAGCAGCCAAGAAGGTAACCGGGTGGAGCTGTTTTTT. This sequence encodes CASSQEGNRVELFF.

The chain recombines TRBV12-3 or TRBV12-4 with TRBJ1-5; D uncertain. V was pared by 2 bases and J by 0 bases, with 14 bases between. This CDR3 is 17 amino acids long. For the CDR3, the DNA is TGTGCCAGCAGTTTAATACCTTCAGGAAATAGCAATCAGCCCCAGCATTTT. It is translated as CASSLIPSGNSNQPQHF.

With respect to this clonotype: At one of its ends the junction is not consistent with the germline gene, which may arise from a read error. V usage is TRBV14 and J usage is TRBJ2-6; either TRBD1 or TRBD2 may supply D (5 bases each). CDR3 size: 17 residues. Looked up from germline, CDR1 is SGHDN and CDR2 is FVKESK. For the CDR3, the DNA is TGTGCCAGCAGCCACCCCCGGTCAGCGGCTGGGGCCGACGTCCTGACTTTC. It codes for CASSHPRSAAGADVLTF. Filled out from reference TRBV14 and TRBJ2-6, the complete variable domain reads EAGVTQFPSHSVIEKGQTVTLRCDPISGHDNLYWYRRVMGKEIKFLLHFVKESKQDESGMPNNRFLAERTGGTYSTLKVQPAELEDSGVYFCASSHPRSAAGADVLTFGAGSRLTVL.

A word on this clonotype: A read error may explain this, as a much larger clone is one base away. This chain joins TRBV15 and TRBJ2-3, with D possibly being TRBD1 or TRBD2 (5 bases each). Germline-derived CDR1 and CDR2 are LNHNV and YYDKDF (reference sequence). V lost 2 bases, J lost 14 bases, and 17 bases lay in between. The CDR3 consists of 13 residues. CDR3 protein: CATSRSRDHRRYF. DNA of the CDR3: TGTGCCACCAGCAGATCTAGGGACCATCGGCGGTATTTT.

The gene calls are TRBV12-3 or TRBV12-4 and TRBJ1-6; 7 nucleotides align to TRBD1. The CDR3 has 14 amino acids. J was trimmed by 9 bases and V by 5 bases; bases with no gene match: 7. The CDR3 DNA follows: TGTGCCAGCAGTCGACAGGGAAAAGGTTCACCCCTCCACTTT. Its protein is CASSRQGKGSPLHF.

The chain's CDR3 is CASGEGASPLHF. CDR3 in DNA: TGTGCCAGTGGGGAGGGGGCTTCACCCCTCCACTTT. The rearrangement joins TRBV6-5 to TRBJ1-6, with 7 bases aligning to TRBD1. After removal of 9 bases from V and 9 bases from J, the junction contained 5 bases not matched to a gene. This CDR3 is 12 amino acids long. Germline CDR1 MNHEY, CDR2 SVGAGI.

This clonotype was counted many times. In nucleotides, the CDR3 is TGTGCCAGCAGCTTTCTTTCCGGGGCCAACGTCCTGACTTTC. The encoded protein is CASSFLSGANVLTF. This chain uses TRBV5-5 with TRBJ2-6; D unclear. CDR3 length: 14 residues. In germline, CDR1 is SGHKS, CDR2 YYEKEE (reference sequence). The V and J ends lost 2 bases and 4 bases respectively, with 7 bases between them.

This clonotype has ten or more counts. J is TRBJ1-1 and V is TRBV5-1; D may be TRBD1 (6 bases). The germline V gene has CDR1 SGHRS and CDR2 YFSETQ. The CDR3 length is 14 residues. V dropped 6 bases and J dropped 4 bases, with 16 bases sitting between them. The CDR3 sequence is CASNRAGGTTEAFF. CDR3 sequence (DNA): TGCGCCAGCAACAGGGCCGGGGGGACCACTGAAGCTTTCTTT.

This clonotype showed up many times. CDR3: CASSDPGTGSYNQPQHF. The DNA for the CDR3 is TGTGCCAGCAGTGACCCGGGGACAGGGTCTTACAATCAGCCCCAGCATTTT. The J gene is TRBJ1-5, the V gene TRBV2; 9 positions match TRBD1. This CDR3 is 17 amino acids long. The ends lost 3 bases at V and 3 bases at J; junction bases unmatched: 9. The germline V gene has CDR1 SNHLY and CDR2 FYNNEI. The complete variable domain, with remaining parts taken from reference TRBV2 and TRBJ1-5, reads EPEVTQTPSHQVTQMGQEVILRCVPISNHLYFYWYRQILGQKVEFLVSFYNNEISEKSEIFDDQFSVERPDGSNFTLKIRSTKLEDSAMYFCASSDPGTGSYNQPQHFGDGTRLSIL.

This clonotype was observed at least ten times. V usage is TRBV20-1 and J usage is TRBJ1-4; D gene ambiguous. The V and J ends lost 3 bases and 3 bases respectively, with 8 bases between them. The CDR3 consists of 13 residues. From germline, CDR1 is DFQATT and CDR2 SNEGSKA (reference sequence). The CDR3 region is CSARGGPNEKLFF. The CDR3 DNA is TGCAGTGCTAGGGGAGGACCTAATGAAAAACTGTTTTTT.